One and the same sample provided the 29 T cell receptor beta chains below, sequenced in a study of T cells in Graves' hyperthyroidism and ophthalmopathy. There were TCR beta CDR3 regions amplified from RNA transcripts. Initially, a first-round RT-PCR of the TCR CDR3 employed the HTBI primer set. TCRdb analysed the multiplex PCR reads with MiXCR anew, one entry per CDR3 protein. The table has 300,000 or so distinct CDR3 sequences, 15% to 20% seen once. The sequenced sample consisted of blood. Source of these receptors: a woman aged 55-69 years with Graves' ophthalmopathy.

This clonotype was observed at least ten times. CDR3 in DNA: TGTGCCAGCAGCTTAATGCAGGGCCCCGAAAACATTCAGTACTTC. Translation: CASSLMQGPENIQYF. The chain couples TRBV7-2 to TRBJ2-4, with D perhaps matching TRBD1 (5 bases). The germline V and J ends were trimmed by 2 bases and 5 bases, with 13 bases remaining between them. This CDR3 is 15 amino acids long. Germline V gives CDR1 SGHTA, CDR2 FQGNSA. The full variable domain, in which reference TRBV7-2 and TRBJ2-4 provide the parts outside the CDR3, is GAGVSQSPSNKVTEKGKDVELRCDPISGHTALYWYRQSLGQGLEFLIYFQGNSAPDKSGLPSDRFSAERTGGSVSTLTIQRTQQEDSAVYLCASSLMQGPENIQYFGAGTRLSVL.

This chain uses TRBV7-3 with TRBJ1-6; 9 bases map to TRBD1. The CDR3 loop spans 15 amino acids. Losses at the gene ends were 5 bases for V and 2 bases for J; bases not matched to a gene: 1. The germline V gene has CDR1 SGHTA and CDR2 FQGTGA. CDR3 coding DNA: TGTGCCAGCAGCCGGGACAGGGCCTATAATTCACCCCTCCACTTT. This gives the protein CASSRDRAYNSPLHF.

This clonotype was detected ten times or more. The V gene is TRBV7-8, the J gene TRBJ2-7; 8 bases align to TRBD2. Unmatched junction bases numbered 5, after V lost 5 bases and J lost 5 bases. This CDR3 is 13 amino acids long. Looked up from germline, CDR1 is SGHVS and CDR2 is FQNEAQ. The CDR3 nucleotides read TGTGCCAGCAGCCCCGGGACTAGGGACGAGCAGTACTTC. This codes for CASSPGTRDEQYF.

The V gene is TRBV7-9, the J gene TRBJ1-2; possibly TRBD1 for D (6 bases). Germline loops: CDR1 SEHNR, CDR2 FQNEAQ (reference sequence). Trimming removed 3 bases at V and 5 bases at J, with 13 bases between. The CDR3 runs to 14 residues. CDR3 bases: TGTGCCAGCAGCTTTACAGGGCTTGAGTATGGCTACACCTTC. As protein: CASSFTGLEYGYTF.

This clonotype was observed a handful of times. This chain's CDR3 is CASSQQRERTDTQYF. The CDR3 bases are TGCGCCAGCAGCCAACAGCGGGAGAGGACAGATACGCAGTATTTT. V is TRBV4-3 and J is TRBJ2-3; 8 nucleotides agree with TRBD2. The J segment lost 3 bases and the V segment lost 2 bases, leaving 4 bases of the junction unmatched. Germline CDR1 and CDR2: LGHNA and YSLEER. This CDR3 is 15 amino acids long.

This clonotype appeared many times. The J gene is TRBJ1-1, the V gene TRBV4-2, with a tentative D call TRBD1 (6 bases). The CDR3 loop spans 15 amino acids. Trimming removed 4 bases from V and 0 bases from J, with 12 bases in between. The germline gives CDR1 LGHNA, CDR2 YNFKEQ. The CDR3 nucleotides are TGTGCCAGCAGCCCTACTGACAGGCTGAACACTGAAGCTTTCTTT. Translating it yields CASSPTDRLNTEAFF.

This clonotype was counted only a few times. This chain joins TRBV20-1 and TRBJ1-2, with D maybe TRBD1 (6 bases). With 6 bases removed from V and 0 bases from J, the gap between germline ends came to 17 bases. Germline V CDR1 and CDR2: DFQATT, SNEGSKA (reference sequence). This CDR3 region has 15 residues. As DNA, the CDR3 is TGCAGTGCCAGAATTCATCGGGGGCCTAACTATGGCTACACCTTC. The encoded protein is CSARIHRGPNYGYTF.

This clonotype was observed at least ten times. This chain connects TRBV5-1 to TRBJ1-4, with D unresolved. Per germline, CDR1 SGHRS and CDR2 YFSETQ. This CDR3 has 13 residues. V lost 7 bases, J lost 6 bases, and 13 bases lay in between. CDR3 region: CASHWEGHEKLFF. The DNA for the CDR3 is TGCGCCAGCCATTGGGAGGGCCATGAAAAACTGTTTTTT.

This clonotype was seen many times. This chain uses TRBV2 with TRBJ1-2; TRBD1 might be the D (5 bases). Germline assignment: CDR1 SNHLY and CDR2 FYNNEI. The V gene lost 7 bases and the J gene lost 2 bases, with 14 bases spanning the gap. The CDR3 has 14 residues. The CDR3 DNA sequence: TGTGCCAGCAAGGGCAGGGAGGGAAACTATGGCTACACCTTC. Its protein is CASKGREGNYGYTF.

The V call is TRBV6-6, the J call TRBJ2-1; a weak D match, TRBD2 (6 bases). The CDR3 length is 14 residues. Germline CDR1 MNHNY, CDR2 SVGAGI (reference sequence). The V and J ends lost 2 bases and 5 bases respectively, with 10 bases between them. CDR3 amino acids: CASSYTGEHNEQFF. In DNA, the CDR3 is TGTGCCAGCAGTTACACGGGAGAGCACAATGAGCAGTTCTTC.

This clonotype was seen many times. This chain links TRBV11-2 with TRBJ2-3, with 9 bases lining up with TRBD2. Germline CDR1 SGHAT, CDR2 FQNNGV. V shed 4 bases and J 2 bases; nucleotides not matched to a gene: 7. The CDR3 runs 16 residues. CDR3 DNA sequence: TGTGCCAGCAGCTCGACAGCGGGGGGCCTCACAGATACGCAGTATTTT. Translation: CASSSTAGGLTDTQYF. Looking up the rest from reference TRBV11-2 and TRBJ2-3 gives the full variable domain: EAGVAQSPRYKIIEKRQSVAFWCNPISGHATLYWYQQILGQGPKLLIQFQNNGVVDDSQLPKDRFSAERLKGVDSTLKIQPAKLEDSAVYLCASSSTAGGLTDTQYFGPGTRLTVL.

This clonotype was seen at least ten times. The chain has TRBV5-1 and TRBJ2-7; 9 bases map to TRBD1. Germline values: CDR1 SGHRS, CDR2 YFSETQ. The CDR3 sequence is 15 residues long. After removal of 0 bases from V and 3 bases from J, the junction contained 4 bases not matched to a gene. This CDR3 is CASSLALTGGYEQYF. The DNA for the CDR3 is TGCGCCAGCAGCTTGGCCTTGACAGGGGGCTACGAGCAGTACTTC.

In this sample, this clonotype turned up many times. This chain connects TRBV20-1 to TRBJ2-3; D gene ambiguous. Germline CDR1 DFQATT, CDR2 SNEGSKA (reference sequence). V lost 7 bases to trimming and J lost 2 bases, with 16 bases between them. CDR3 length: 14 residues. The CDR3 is CSVKGGVATDTQYF. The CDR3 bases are TGCAGTGTCAAAGGTGGCGTAGCCACAGATACGCAGTATTTT.

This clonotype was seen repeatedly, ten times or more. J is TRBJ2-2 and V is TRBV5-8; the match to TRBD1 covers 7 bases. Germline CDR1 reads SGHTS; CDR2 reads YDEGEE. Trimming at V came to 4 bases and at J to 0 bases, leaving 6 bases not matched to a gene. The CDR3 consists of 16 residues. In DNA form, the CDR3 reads TGTGCCAGCAGCACGTTACAGGGGTCGAACACCGGGGAGCTGTTTTTT. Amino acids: CASSTLQGSNTGELFF.

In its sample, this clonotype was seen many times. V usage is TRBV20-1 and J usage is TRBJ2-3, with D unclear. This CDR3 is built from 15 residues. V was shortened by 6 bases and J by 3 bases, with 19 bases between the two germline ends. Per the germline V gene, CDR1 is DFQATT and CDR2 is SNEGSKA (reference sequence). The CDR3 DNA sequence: TGCAGTGCACTGGCTGCCCCTACCCGGACAGATACGCAGTATTTT. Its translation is CSALAAPTRTDTQYF.

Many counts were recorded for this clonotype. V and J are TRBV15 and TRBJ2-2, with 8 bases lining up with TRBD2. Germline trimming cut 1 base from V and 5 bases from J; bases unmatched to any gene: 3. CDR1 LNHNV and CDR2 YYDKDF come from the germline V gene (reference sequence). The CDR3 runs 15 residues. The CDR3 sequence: CATSRVQRGTGELFF. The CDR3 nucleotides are TGTGCCACCAGCAGAGTTCAGCGGGGGACCGGGGAGCTGTTTTTT.

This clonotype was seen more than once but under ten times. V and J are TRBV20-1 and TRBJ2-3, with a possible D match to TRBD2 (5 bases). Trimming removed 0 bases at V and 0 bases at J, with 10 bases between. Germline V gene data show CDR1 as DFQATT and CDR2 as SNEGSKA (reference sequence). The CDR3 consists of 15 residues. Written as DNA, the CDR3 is TGCAGTGCTAGAGATTTCAGGACTAGCACAGATACGCAGTATTTT. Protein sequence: CSARDFRTSTDTQYF.

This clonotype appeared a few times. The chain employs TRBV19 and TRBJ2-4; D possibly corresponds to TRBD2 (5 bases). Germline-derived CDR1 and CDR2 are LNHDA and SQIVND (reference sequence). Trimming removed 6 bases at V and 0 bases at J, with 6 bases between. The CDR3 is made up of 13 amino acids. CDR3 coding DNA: TGTGCCAGTAGCGGACTAGCCAAAAACATTCAGTACTTC. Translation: CASSGLAKNIQYF. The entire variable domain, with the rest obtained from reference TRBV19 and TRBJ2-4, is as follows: DGGITQSPKYLFRKEGQNVTLSCEQNLNHDAMYWYRQDPGQGLRLIYYSQIVNDFQKGDIAEGYSVSREKKESFPLTVTSAQKNPTAFYLCASSGLAKNIQYFGAGTRLSVL.

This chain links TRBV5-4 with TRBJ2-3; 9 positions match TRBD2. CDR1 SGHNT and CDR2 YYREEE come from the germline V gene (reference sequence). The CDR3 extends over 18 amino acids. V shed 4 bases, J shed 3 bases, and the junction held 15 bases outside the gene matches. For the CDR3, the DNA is TGTGCCAGCAGCCCCCCACTGCGGGGGGGCAGGATGACAGATACGCAGTATTTT. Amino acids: CASSPPLRGGRMTDTQYF.

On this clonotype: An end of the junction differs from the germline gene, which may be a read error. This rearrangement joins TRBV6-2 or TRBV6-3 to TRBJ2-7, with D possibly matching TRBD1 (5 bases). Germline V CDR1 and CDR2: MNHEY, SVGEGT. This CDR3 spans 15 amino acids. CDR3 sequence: CASSYDSSSSYEQCF. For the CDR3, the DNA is TGTGCCAGCAGTTACGACAGCTCCAGCTCCTACGAGCAGTGCTTC.

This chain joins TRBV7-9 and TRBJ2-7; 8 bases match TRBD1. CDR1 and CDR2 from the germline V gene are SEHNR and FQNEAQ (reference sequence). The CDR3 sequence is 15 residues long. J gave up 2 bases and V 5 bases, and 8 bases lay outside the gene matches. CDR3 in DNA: TGTGCCAGCAGCCCACTGGACAGGGTTACCTACGAGCAGTACTTC. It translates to CASSPLDRVTYEQYF.

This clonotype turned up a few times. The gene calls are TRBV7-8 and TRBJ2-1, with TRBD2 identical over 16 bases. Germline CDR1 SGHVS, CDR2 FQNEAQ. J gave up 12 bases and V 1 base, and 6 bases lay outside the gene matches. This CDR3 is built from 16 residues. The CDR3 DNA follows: TGTGCCAGCAGCTTAGTGGGGACTAGCGGGGGGGTGTGGCAGTTCTTC. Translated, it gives CASSLVGTSGGVWQFF.

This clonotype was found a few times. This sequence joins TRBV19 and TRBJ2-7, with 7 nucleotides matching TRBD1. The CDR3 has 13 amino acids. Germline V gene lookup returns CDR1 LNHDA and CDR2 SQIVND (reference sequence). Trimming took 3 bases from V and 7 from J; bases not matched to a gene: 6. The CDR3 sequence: CASSMGQRREQYF. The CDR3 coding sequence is TGTGCCAGTAGTATGGGACAGCGTCGGGAGCAGTACTTC.

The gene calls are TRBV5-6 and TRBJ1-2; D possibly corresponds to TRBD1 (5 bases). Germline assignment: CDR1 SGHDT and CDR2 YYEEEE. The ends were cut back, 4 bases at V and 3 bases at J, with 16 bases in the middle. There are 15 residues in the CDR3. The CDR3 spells CASSETRAIHYGYTF. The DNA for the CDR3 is TGTGCCAGCAGCGAGACCAGGGCGATCCACTATGGCTACACCTTC.

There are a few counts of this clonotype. Written as DNA, the CDR3 is TGTGCCAGCGGGGAACAGGGGATTGATGAGCAGTTCTTC. This codes for CASGEQGIDEQFF. This chain links TRBV6-1 with TRBJ2-1; 7 bases line up with TRBD1. J lost 8 bases, V lost 8 bases, and 9 bases had no gene match. Germline-derived CDR1 and CDR2 are MNHNS and SASEGT. CDR3 size: 13 residues.

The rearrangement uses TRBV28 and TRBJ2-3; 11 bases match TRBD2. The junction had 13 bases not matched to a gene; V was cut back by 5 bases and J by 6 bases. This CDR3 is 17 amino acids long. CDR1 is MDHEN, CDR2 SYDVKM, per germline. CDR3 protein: CASSINLAGGGSDTQYF. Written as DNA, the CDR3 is TGTGCCAGCAGTATTAATCTAGCGGGAGGTGGCAGTGATACGCAGTATTTT.

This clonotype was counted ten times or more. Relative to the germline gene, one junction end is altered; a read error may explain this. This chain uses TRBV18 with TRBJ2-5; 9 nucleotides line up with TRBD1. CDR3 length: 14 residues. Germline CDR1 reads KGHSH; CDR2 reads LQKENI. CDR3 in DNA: TGTGCCAGCTCGCCACAGGGGGCCCAAGAGACCCAGTACTTC. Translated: CASSPQGAQETQYF. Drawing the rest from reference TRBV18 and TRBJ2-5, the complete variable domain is NAGVMQNPRHLVRRRGQEARLRCSPMKGHSHVYWYRQLPEEGLKFMVYLQKENIIDESGMPKERFSAEFPKEGPSILRIQQVVRGDSAAYFCASSPQGAQETQYFGPGTRLLVL.

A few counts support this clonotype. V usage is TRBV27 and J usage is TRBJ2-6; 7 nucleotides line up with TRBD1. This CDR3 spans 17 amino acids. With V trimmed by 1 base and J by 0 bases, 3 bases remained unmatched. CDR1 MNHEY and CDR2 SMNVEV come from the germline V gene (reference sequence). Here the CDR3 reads CASSLFHRGSGANVLTF. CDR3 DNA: TGTGCCAGCAGTTTATTTCACAGGGGCTCTGGGGCCAACGTCCTGACTTTC.

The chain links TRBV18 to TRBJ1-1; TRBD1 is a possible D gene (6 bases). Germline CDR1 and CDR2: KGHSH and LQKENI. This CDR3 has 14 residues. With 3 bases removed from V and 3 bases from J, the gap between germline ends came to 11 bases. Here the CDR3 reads CASSPQGLYTEAFF. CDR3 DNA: TGTGCCAGCTCACCCCAGGGGTTATACACTGAAGCTTTCTTT.